The next 10 T cell receptor beta chains were all read from a single sample in a study of a mutant IDH1 vaccine in newly diagnosed glioma. The time point is: week 5, during vaccination. Vaccine doses each comprised 300 ug of mutant IDH1 20-mer peptide, with topical imiquimod. TCRdb keeps only in-frame clones here, not all; method: immunoSEQ multiplex PCR. The sample includes about 51,000 clones, roughly 78% seen only once; the top ten take 1.8%. These receptors' antigens are unknown. The specimen comprised PBMCs, sampled from a glioma patient whose treatment included an IDH1 peptide vaccine. Receptors originate from a woman aged 35 to 49 with glioma.

The V gene is TRBV19, the J gene TRBJ1-1; D possibly corresponds to TRBD1 (5 bases). This CDR3 has 13 amino acids. The V gene lost 5 bases and the J gene lost 5 bases, with 12 bases spanning the gap. Germline CDR1 reads LNHDA; CDR2 reads SQIVND (reference sequence). CDR3: CASSRGEWTEAFF. The CDR3 coding sequence is TGTGCCAGTAGTCGGGGGGAATGGACTGAAGCTTTCTTT.

This clone rates as medium-sized (0.01 to 0.1%). The chain joins TRBV7-3 to TRBJ1-1, with 7 positions matching TRBD1. CDR1 is SGHTA, CDR2 FQGTGA, per germline. V dropped 5 bases and J dropped 6; count of bases not matched to a gene: 12. The CDR3 totals 15 residues. CDR3 sequence: CASSPQGPQGAEAFF. CDR3 DNA sequence: TGTGCCAGCAGCCCACAGGGACCCCAGGGGGCTGAAGCTTTCTTT.

This chain joins TRBV19 and TRBJ1-1; 8 positions agree with TRBD1. The CDR3 runs 16 residues. Germline V gene lookup returns CDR1 LNHDA and CDR2 SQIVND (reference sequence). V lost 4 bases and J lost 3; bases outside the gene matches: 10. The CDR3 loop reads CASSRGSGGRDTEAFF. The CDR3 nucleotides are TGTGCCAGTAGTAGGGGATCAGGGGGCAGGGACACTGAAGCTTTCTTT.

This clone was seen a few times. V gene TRBV4-1 combines with J gene TRBJ2-3; maybe TRBD2 (6 bases). Germline loops: CDR1 MGHRA, CDR2 YSYEKL. There are 15 residues in the CDR3. Trimming pared 0 bases from V and 2 bases from J, leaving 9 bases between. The CDR3 DNA follows: TGCGCCAGCAGCCAAGAGAGGGACTTCACAGATACGCAGTATTTT. This translates into CASSQERDFTDTQYF.

The V call is TRBV30, the J call TRBJ1-6, with TRBD1 as a possible D gene (5 bases). Germline-derived CDR1 and CDR2 are GTSNPN and SVGIG (reference sequence). The CDR3 is 14 amino acids. V lost 0 bases, J lost 6 bases, and 9 bases lay in between. CDR3 in DNA: TGTGCCTGGAGTGTACCCGGGGCTAATTCACCCCTCCACTTT. It specifies CAWSVPGANSPLHF.

The CDR3 protein is CASSQDEQGYGYTF. CDR3 nucleotide sequence: TGCGCCAGCAGCCAAGATGAACAGGGATATGGCTACACCTTC. The gene calls are TRBV4-1 and TRBJ1-2; a weak D match, TRBD1 (6 bases). The CDR3 has 14 residues. Trimming stripped 0 bases from V and 5 bases from J, with 10 bases between. Germline V gene sequence: CDR1 MGHRA, CDR2 YSYEKL.

The chain combines TRBV9 with TRBJ2-2; TRBD1 matches at 12 bases. The ends lost 3 bases at V and 6 bases at J; junction bases unmatched: 9. The CDR3 contains 17 residues. The germline gives CDR1 SGDLS, CDR2 YYNGEE. The CDR3: CASSGRSGQGASGELFF. In nucleotides, the CDR3 is TGTGCCAGCAGCGGACGATCGGGACAGGGGGCATCCGGGGAGCTGTTTTTT.

V usage is TRBV5-6 and J usage is TRBJ2-3; 8 bases line up with TRBD1. Germline CDR1 and CDR2: SGHDT and YYEEEE. The trim removed 0 bases at V and 5 bases at J, leaving 14 bases unmatched. The CDR3 contains 18 residues. The DNA of the CDR3 is TGTGCCAGCAGCTTGGGATTACGTGGCGGGACAGGCGGAGATACGCAGTATTTT. Amino acids: CASSLGLRGGTGGDTQYF.

The rearrangement links TRBV2 to TRBJ1-2; D uncertain. The V end was cut by 3 bases, the J end by 7 bases, with 18 bases between. Germline V lookup: CDR1 SNHLY, CDR2 FYNNEI. This CDR3 contains 15 residues. Here the CDR3 DNA reads TGTGCCAGCAGTGAGAGGCTCCCAAGGGAGGGTGGCTACACCTTC. This encodes CASSERLPREGGYTF.

The rearrangement uses TRBV7-3 and TRBJ1-5; possible D gene TRBD1, 6 bases. Germline V CDR1 and CDR2: SGHTA, FQGTGA. Trimming shortened V by 2 bases and J by 1 base, and 9 bases separated the two germline ends. The CDR3 covers 15 residues. CDR3 loop: CASSLGGPSNQPQHF. The CDR3 region has the DNA TGTGCCAGCAGCTTAGGGGGGCCAAGCAATCAGCCCCAGCATTTT.